The clone carrying this TCR beta chain came up a few times. This entry is derived from a study of blood T cell repertoires in COVID-19. Looking at the study overall: The samples span acute and convalescent COVID-19 from the United States, Italy and Spain. Sources were T cells, B-cell-depleted T cells, or PBMCs; the material itself was cDNA or gDNA.

Seattle-derived patients entered the study during active infection and were followed longitudinally. V was pared by 4 bases and J by 13 bases, with 13 bases of the junction left unmatched. There are 15 residues in the CDR3. Germline loops: CDR1 SNHLY, CDR2 FYNNEI. Original data processing: Nucleated cell number was recorded as an estimate derived from reference gene primer amplification. TCRdb's copy holds only in-frame clones and misses some; the assay was immunoSEQ multiplex PCR. For V, J and clone size, that table is used; D and trimming come from the DNA. The data hold under 450,000 clones, with roughly 88% observed a single time.

The chain has TRBV2 and TRBJ1-6; 7 bases map to TRBD1. The receptor was isolated from a woman in her forties or fifties with COVID-19, enrolled during active disease. The specimen sequenced was peripheral blood. CDR3: CASSGLDRALFPLHF. CDR3 nucleotide sequence: TGTGCCAGCAGTGGGCTCGACAGGGCCCTATTTCCCCTCCACTTT.